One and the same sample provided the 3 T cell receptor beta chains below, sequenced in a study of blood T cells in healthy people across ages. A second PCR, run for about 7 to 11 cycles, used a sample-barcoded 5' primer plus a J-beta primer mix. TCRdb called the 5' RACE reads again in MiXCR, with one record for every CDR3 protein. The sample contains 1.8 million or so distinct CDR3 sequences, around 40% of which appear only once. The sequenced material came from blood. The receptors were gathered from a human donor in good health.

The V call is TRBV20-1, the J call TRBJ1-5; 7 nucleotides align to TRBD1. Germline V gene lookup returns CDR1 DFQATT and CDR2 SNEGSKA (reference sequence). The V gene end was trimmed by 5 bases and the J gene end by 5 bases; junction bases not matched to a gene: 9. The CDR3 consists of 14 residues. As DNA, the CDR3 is TGCAGTGCTGCACAGGGGAGAGTGGATCAGCCCCAGCATTTT. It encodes CSAAQGRVDQPQHF.

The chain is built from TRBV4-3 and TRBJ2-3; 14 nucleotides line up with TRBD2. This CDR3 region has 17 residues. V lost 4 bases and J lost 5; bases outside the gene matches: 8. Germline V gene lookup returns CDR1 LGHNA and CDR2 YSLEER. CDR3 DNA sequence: TGCGCCAGCAGCCCCAACCCCGGACTAGCGGGGGGAGATACGCAGTATTTT. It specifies CASSPNPGLAGGDTQYF.

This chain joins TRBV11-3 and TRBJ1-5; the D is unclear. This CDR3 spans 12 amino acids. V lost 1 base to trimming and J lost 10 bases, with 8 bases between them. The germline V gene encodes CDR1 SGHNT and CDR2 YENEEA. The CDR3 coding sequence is TGTGCCAGCAGCTTAGGATTCCGACCCCAGCATTTT. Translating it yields CASSLGFRPQHF.